The 8 T cell receptor beta chains given below trace back to one sample, sequenced in a study of graft-versus-host responses after intestinal transplantation. These receptors' antigens are unknown. The method was immunoSEQ multiplex PCR; TCRdb's version includes in-frame clones alone and lacks a portion of them. Here the sample spans 89,000 or so clones, about four fifths being singletons. The sample was unstimulated CD4+ T cells sorted from spleen or lymph node cells, taken before intestinal transplant. The receptor set was obtained from a human donor who received an intestinal transplant.

The chain combines TRBV28 with TRBJ2-7; a weak D match, TRBD1 (5 bases). Trimming stripped 2 bases from V and 4 bases from J, with 15 bases between. Looked up from germline, CDR1 is MDHEN and CDR2 is SYDVKM. The length of the CDR3 is 15 residues. The CDR3 DNA follows: TGTGCCAGCAGTTTACTCGACAGAGCCCTGTACGAGCAGTACTTC. Protein: CASSLLDRALYEQYF.

The CDR3 DNA sequence: TGCAGCGCCGGAGGCAGGGGGTCCTATAATTCACCCCTCCACTTT. Translation gives CSAGGRGSYNSPLHF. The rearrangement links TRBV29-1 to TRBJ1-6; 7 bases align to TRBD1. Germline V lookup: CDR1 SQVTM, CDR2 ANQGSEA. V shed 7 bases, J shed 1 base, and the junction held 7 bases outside the gene matches. This CDR3 spans 15 amino acids.

The chain is built from TRBV11-3 and TRBJ2-4, with 7 nucleotides matching TRBD2. Germline CDR1 is SGHNT and CDR2 is YENEEA. CDR3 length: 15 residues. The J segment lost 6 bases and the V segment lost 1 base, leaving 6 bases of the junction unmatched. CDR3 protein: CASSLAAGEGNIQYF. The DNA for the CDR3 is TGTGCCAGCAGCTTAGCGGCGGGAGAGGGAAACATTCAGTACTTC.

The chain employs TRBV5-1 and TRBJ2-1; D is perhaps TRBD2 (5 bases). The CDR3 is 13 residues long. Germline CDR1 reads SGHRS; CDR2 reads YFSETQ. V was cut by 7 bases and J by 8 bases, with 16 bases left in between. The CDR3 coding sequence is TGCGCCAGCGGGAGACACTCTGTGGATGAGCAGTTCTTC. Translated: CASGRHSVDEQFF. Drawing the rest from reference TRBV5-1 and TRBJ2-1, the complete variable domain is KAGVTQTPRYLIKTRGQQVTLSCSPISGHRSVSWYQQTPGQGLQFLFEYFSETQRNKGNFPGRFSGRQFSNSRSEMNVSTLELGDSALYLCASGRHSVDEQFFGPGTRLTVL.

The chain links TRBV30 to TRBJ2-1; maybe TRBD2 (5 bases). From germline, CDR1 is GTSNPN and CDR2 SVGIG (reference sequence). V lost 7 bases to trimming and J lost 8 bases, with 9 bases between them. This CDR3 spans 10 amino acids. Here the CDR3 DNA reads TGTGCCTCGGGGTCTGATGAGCAGTTCTTC. This translates into CASGSDEQFF.

In DNA form, the CDR3 reads TGTGCCAGCAGAACACAGGGATTTTCTATTTCTGAAGCTTTCTTT. Translation: CASRTQGFSISEAFF. The rearrangement uses TRBV6-1 and TRBJ1-1; a weak D match, TRBD1 (6 bases). The germline CDR1 and CDR2 sequences are MNHNS and SASEGT. The V end was cut by 6 bases, the J end by 6 bases, with 20 bases between. The CDR3 contains 15 residues.

This clone was counted once. V is TRBV9 and J is TRBJ2-3, with 7 bases fitting TRBD1. CDR1 and CDR2 (germline): SGDLS, YYNGEE. V lost 0 bases to trimming and J lost 0 bases; unmatched junction nucleotides: 1. The CDR3 length is 15 residues. The CDR3 reads CASSVDRGSTDTQYF. In nucleotides, the CDR3 is TGTGCCAGCAGCGTAGACAGGGGAAGCACAGATACGCAGTATTTT. The whole variable domain, filled in from reference TRBV9 and TRBJ2-3, reads DSGVTQTPKHLITATGQRVTLRCSPRSGDLSVYWYQQSLDQGLQFLIQYYNGEERAKGNILERFSAQQFPDLHSELNLSSLELGDSALYFCASSVDRGSTDTQYFGPGTRLTVL.

V gene TRBV4-1 combines with J gene TRBJ2-3; 9 bases agree with TRBD1. In germline, CDR1 is MGHRA, CDR2 YSYEKL. After removal of 0 bases from V and 3 bases from J, the junction contained 1 base not matched to a gene. The CDR3 totals 15 residues. CDR3 protein: CASSQDGTGTDTQYF. DNA of the CDR3: TGCGCCAGCAGCCAAGATGGGACAGGGACAGATACGCAGTATTTT.